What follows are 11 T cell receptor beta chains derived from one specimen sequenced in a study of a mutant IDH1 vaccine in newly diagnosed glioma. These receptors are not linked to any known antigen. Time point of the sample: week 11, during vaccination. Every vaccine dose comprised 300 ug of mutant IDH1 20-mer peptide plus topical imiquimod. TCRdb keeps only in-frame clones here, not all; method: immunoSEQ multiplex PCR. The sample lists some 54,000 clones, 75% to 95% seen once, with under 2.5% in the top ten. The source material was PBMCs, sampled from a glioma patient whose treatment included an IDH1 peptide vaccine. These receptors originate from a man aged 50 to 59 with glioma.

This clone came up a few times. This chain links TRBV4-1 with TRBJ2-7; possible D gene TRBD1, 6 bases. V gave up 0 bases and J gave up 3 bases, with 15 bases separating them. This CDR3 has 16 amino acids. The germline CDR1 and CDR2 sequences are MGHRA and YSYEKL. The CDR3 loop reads CASSQEEGRGNYEQYF. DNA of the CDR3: TGCGCCAGCAGCCAAGAAGAGGGCAGGGGCAACTACGAGCAGTACTTC.

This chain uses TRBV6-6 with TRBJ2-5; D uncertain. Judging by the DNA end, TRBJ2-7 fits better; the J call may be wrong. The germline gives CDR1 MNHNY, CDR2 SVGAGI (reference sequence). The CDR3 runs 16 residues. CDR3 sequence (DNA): TGTGCCAGCAGTTACCAGGCGATGCAAGGCTCCTACGAGCAGTACTTC. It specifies CASSYQAMQGSYEQYF.

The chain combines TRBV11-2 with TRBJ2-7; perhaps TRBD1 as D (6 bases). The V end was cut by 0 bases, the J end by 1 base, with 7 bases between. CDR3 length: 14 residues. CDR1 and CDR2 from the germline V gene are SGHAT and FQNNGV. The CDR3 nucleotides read TGTGCCAGCAGCTTAGAACAGGGATCCTACGAGCAGTACTTC. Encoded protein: CASSLEQGSYEQYF.

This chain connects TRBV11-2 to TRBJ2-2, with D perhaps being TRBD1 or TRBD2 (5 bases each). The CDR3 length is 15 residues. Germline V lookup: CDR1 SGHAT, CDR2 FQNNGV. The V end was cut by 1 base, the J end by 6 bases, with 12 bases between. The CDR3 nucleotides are TGTGCCAGCAGCTTAGTCGTATTGGGACCCGGGGAGCTGTTTTTT. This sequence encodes CASSLVVLGPGELFF.

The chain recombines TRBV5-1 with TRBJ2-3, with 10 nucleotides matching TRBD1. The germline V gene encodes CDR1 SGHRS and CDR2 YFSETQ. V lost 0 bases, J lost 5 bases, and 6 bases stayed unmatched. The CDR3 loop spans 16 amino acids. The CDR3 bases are TGCGCCAGCAGCTTGGCCGTGACAGGGGGCCAAGATACGCAGTATTTT. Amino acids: CASSLAVTGGQDTQYF.

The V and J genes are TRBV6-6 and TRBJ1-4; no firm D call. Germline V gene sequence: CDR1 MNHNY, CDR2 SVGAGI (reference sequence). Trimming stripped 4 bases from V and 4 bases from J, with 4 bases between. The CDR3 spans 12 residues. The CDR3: CASSLSNEKLFF. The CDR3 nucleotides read TGTGCCAGCAGTTTGAGTAATGAAAAACTGTTTTTT.

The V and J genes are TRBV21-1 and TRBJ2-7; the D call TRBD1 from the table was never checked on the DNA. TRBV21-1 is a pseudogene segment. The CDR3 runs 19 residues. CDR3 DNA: TGTGCCAGCAGCAAAGGCTGCTACCAAGCAGGGGGTCCGGTTTGGGAGCAGTACTTC. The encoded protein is CASSKGCYQAGGPVWEQYF.

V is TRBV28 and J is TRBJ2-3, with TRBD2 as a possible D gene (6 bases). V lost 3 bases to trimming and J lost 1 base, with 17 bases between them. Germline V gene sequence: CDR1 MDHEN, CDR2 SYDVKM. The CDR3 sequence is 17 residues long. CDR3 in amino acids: CASSFQVAGIGTDTQYF. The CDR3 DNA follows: TGTGCCAGCAGTTTCCAAGTGGCGGGAATCGGCACAGATACGCAGTATTTT.

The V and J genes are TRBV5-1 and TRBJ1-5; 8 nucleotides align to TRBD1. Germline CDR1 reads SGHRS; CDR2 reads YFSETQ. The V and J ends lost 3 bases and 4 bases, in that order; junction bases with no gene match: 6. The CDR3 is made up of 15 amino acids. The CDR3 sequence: CASSSGQGANQPQHF. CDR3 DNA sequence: TGCGCCAGCAGCTCCGGACAGGGTGCTAATCAGCCCCAGCATTTT.

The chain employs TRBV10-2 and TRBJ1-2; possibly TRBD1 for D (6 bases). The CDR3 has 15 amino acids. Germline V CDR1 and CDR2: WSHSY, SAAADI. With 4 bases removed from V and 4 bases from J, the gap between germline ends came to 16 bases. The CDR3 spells CASSVGAASSYGYTF. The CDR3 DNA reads TGCGCCAGCAGTGTGGGGGCAGCGTCCTCCTATGGCTACACCTTC.

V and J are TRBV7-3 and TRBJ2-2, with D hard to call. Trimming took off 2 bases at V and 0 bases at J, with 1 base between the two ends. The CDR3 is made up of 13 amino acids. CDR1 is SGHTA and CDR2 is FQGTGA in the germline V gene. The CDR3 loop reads CASSLSNTGELFF. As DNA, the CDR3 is TGTGCCAGCAGCTTATCGAACACCGGGGAGCTGTTTTTT. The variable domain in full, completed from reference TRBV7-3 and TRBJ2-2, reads GAGVSQTPSNKVTEKGKYVELRCDPISGHTALYWYRQSLGQGPEFLIYFQGTGAADDSGLPNDRFFAVRPEGSVSTLKIQRTERGDSAVYLCASSLSNTGELFFGEGSRLTVL.